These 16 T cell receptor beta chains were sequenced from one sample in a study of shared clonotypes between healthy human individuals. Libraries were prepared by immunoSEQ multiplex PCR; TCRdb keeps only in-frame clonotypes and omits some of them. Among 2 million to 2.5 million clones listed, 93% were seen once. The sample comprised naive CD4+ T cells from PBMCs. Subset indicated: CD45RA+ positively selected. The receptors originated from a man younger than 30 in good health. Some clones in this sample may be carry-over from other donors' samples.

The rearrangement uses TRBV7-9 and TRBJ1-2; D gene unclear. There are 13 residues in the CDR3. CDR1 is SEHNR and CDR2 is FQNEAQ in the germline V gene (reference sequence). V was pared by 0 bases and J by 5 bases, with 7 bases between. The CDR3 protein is CASSLADKYGYTF. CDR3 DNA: TGTGCCAGCAGCTTAGCTGACAAGTATGGCTACACCTTC.

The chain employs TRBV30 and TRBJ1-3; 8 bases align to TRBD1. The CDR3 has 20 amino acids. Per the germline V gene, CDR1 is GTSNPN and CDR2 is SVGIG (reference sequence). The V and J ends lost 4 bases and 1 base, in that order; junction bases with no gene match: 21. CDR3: CAWKPNRQGTLWESGNTIYF. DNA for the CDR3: TGTGCCTGGAAGCCCAACCGACAGGGGACCCTCTGGGAATCTGGAAACACCATATATTTT.

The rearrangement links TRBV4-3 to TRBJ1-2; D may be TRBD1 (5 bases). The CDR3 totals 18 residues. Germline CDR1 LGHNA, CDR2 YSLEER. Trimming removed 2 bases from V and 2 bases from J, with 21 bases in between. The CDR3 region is CASSQLGIRGYSNYGYTF. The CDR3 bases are TGCGCCAGCAGCCAACTTGGGATCCGGGGGTACAGCAACTATGGCTACACCTTC.

CDR3 sequence (DNA): TGTGCCAGCAGGGACCGTAGTGCAACTAACTATGGCTACACCTTC. Protein product: CASRDRSATNYGYTF. The rearrangement uses TRBV6-1 and TRBJ1-2; unclear D gene. Trimming removed 6 bases at V and 0 bases at J, with 14 bases between. This CDR3 spans 15 amino acids. Germline CDR1 is MNHNS and CDR2 is SASEGT.

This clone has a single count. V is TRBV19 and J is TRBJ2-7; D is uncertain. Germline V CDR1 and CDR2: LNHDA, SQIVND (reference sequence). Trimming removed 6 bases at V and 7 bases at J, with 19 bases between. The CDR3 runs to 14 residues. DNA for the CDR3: TGTGCCAGTAGCTCAGACCTGGGCCCGTGGGAGCAGTACTTC. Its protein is CASSSDLGPWEQYF.

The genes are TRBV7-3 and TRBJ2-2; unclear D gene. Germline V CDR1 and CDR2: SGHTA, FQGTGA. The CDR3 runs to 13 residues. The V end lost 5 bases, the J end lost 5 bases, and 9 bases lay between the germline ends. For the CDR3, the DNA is TGTGCCAGCAGCGCCGACGAAACCGGGGAGCTGTTTTTT. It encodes CASSADETGELFF.

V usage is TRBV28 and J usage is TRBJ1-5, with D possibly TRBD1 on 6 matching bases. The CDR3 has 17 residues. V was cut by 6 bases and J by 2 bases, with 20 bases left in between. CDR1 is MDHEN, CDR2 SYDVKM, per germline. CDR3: CASSLGRLAGGNQPQHF. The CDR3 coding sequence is TGTGCCAGCAGCTTAGGACGCCTGGCAGGGGGCAATCAGCCCCAGCATTTT.

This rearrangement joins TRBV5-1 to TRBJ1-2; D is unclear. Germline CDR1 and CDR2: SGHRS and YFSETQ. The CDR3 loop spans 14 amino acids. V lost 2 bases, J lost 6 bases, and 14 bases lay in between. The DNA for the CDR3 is TGCGCCAGCAGCTTATCGCTTAGTCTGGATGGCTACACCTTC. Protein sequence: CASSLSLSLDGYTF.

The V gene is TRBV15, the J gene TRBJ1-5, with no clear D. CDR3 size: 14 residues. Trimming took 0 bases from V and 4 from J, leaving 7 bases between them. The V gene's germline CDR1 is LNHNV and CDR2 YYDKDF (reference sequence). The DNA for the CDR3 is TGTGCCACCAGCAGAGATGCGGGAAATCAGCCCCAGCATTTT. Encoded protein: CATSRDAGNQPQHF. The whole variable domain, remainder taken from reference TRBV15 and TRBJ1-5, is DAMVIQNPRYQVTQFGKPVTLSCSQTLNHNVMYWYQQKSSQAPKLLFHYYDKDFNNEADTPDNFQSRRPNTSFCFLDIRSPGLGDTAMYLCATSRDAGNQPQHFGDGTRLSIL.

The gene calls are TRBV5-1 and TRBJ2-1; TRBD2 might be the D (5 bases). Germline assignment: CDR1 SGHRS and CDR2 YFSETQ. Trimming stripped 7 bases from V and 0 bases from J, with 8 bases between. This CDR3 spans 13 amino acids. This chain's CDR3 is CASSEGSYNEQFF. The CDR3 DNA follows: TGCGCCAGCTCTGAGGGCTCCTACAATGAGCAGTTCTTC.

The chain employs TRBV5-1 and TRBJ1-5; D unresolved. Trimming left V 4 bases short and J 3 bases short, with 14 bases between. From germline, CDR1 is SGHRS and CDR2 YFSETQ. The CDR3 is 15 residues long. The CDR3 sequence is CASSPDGLTNQPQHF. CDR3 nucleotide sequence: TGCGCCAGCAGCCCCGACGGGCTGACCAATCAGCCCCAGCATTTT.

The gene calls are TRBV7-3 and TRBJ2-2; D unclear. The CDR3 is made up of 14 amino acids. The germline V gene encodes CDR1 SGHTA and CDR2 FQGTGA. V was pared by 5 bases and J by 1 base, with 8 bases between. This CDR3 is CASSLDGNTGELFF. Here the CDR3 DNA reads TGTGCCAGCAGCCTGGACGGGAACACCGGGGAGCTGTTTTTT.

Written as DNA, the CDR3 is TGCGCCAGCAGCTTGGAAGATGGCAGCTGGGAGACCCAGTACTTC. Its translation: CASSLEDGSWETQYF. The chain has TRBV5-1 and TRBJ2-5; no clear D gene. Germline V gene sequence: CDR1 SGHRS, CDR2 YFSETQ. This CDR3 spans 15 amino acids. Trimming shortened V by 0 bases and J by 5 bases, and 14 bases separated the two germline ends.

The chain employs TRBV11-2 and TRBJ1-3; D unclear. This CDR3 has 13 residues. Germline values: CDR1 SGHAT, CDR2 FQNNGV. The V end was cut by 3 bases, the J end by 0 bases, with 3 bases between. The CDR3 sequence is CASSFTSGNTIYF. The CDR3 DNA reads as TGTGCCAGCAGCTTTACCTCTGGAAACACCATATATTTT.

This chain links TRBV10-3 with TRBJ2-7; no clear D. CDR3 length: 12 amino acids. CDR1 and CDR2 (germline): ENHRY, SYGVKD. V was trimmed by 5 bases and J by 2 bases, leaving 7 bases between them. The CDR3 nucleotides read TGTGCCATCAGTACAGTTGCCTACGAGCAGTACTTC. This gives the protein CAISTVAYEQYF.

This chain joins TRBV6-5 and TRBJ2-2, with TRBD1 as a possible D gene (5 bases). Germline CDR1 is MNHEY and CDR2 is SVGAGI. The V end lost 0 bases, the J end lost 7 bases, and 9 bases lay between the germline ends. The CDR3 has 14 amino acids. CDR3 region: CASSYSLGVGELFF. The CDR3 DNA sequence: TGTGCCAGCAGTTACTCATTAGGGGTCGGGGAGCTGTTTTTT.